Listed here are 30 T cell receptor beta chains from one sample, sequenced in a study of OX40 agonist ivuxolimab in advanced cancers. Using immunoSEQ multiplex PCR, the repertoire was profiled, and TCRdb retains in-frame clones only, with some absent. The repertoire holds 70,000 to 80,000 clones, with 75% to 95% as singletons. Sequences were derived from CD4+ or CD8+ T cells sorted from blood, sampled in a trial of the OX40 agonist ivuxolimab. The receptors stem from an adult with an advanced solid tumor such as melanoma, head and neck, liver or kidney cancer.

The chain recombines TRBV5-1 with TRBJ2-1, with a weak D call TRBD1 (5 bases). Trimming pared 0 bases from V and 8 bases from J, leaving 6 bases between. There are 12 residues in the CDR3. CDR1 is SGHRS, CDR2 YFSETQ, per germline. CDR3 nucleotides: TGCGCCAGCAGCTTGGCAGGGCATGAGCAGTTCTTC. Protein product: CASSLAGHEQFF.

The CDR3 coding sequence is TGTGCCAGCAGCTTGTGGGTTAGGACAGGGAGCACTGAAGCTTTCTTT. This gives the protein CASSLWVRTGSTEAFF. J is TRBJ1-1 and V is TRBV5-8, with 8 positions matching TRBD1. The CDR3 is 16 amino acids. Per germline, CDR1 SGHTS and CDR2 YDEGEE. V trimming: 1 base; J trimming: 4 bases; junction bases outside the gene matches: 9.

V usage is TRBV14 and J usage is TRBJ2-1, with no clear D. The CDR3 has 12 residues. In germline, CDR1 is SGHDN, CDR2 FVKESK. V gave up 3 bases and J gave up 8 bases, with 8 bases separating them. Here the CDR3 DNA reads TGTGCCAGCAGCCAGTTAATGGATGAGCAGTTCTTC. Its protein product is CASSQLMDEQFF.

The chain carries TRBV7-9 and TRBJ1-5; a weak D match, TRBD1 (5 bases). Germline values: CDR1 SEHNR, CDR2 FQNEAQ (reference sequence). V lost 3 bases and J 3 bases, leaving 12 bases between the germline ends. The CDR3 is made up of 15 amino acids. CDR3 protein: CASSFTDSDNQPQHF. The DNA of the CDR3 is TGTGCCAGCAGCTTTACAGACAGTGACAATCAGCCCCAGCATTTT.

This clone has a single count. The CDR3 DNA reads as TGCGCCAGCAGCCAAGGACAGGGTAGAGGCAATGAGCAGTTCTTC. This gives the protein CASSQGQGRGNEQFF. The V gene is TRBV4-1, the J gene TRBJ2-1; 7 bases align to TRBD1. Trimming removed 1 base from V and 6 bases from J; junction bases left unmatched: 6. This CDR3 comprises 15 residues. In germline, CDR1 is MGHRA, CDR2 YSYEKL.

Here the CDR3 DNA reads TGTGCCAGCAGCGTGTTTTTGGCAGGGCGTCCTGAAGCTTTCTTT. This translates into CASSVFLAGRPEAFF. V is TRBV7-2 and J is TRBJ1-1, with D maybe TRBD1 (5 bases). The CDR3 extends over 15 amino acids. From germline, CDR1 is SGHTA and CDR2 FQGNSA. The V and J ends lost 5 bases and 6 bases respectively, with 19 bases between them. Combining the CDR3 with reference TRBV7-2 and TRBJ1-1 gives the whole variable domain GAGVSQSPSNKVTEKGKDVELRCDPISGHTALYWYRQSLGQGLEFLIYFQGNSAPDKSGLPSDRFSAERTGGSVSTLTIQRTQQEDSAVYLCASSVFLAGRPEAFFGQGTRLTVV.

The chain employs TRBV7-2 and TRBJ1-1, with D possibly TRBD1 on 5 matching bases. Trimming removed 6 bases from V and 3 bases from J, with 8 bases in between. The CDR3 length is 12 residues. Germline V CDR1 and CDR2: SGHTA, FQGNSA. This CDR3 is CASRTGYTEAFF. The DNA of the CDR3 is TGTGCCAGCAGAACAGGTTACACTGAAGCTTTCTTT.

This chain uses TRBV27 with TRBJ2-3; D ambiguous. The V gene lost 3 bases and the J gene lost 1 base, with 8 bases spanning the gap. The length of the CDR3 is 14 residues. The V gene's germline CDR1 is MNHEY and CDR2 SMNVEV (reference sequence). CDR3 residues: CASSLAAGTDTQYF. The CDR3, as DNA: TGTGCCAGCAGTTTGGCGGCTGGCACAGATACGCAGTATTTT.

The chain uses TRBV7-9 and TRBJ2-7; TRBD1 might be the D (6 bases). Trimming stripped 5 bases from V and 0 bases from J, with 11 bases between. The V gene's germline CDR1 is SEHNR and CDR2 FQNEAQ (reference sequence). This CDR3 comprises 14 residues. CDR3 in amino acids: CASSGQSSSYEQYF. CDR3 in DNA: TGTGCCAGCAGCGGACAGTCCAGCTCCTACGAGCAGTACTTC.

The chain joins TRBV15 to TRBJ1-6; D is uncertain. Germline CDR1 reads LNHNV; CDR2 reads YYDKDF (reference sequence). Trimming cost V 1 base and J 9 bases, with 7 bases left between them. CDR3 length: 13 residues. Here the CDR3 reads CATSRVEISPLHF. CDR3 nucleotides: TGTGCCACCAGCAGAGTCGAAATTTCACCCCTCCACTTT. The complete variable domain, with remaining parts taken from reference TRBV15 and TRBJ1-6, reads DAMVIQNPRYQVTQFGKPVTLSCSQTLNHNVMYWYQQKSSQAPKLLFHYYDKDFNNEADTPDNFQSRRPNTSFCFLDIRSPGLGDTAMYLCATSRVEISPLHFGNGTRLTVT.

This chain uses TRBV2 with TRBJ2-1; 14 positions agree with TRBD2. The CDR3 consists of 16 residues. J was trimmed by 9 bases and V by 3 bases; bases with no gene match: 7. CDR1 and CDR2 from the germline V gene are SNHLY and FYNNEI. The CDR3: CASSDPTSGRGGEQFF. The CDR3 nucleotides read TGTGCCAGCAGTGACCCGACTAGCGGGAGGGGAGGTGAGCAGTTCTTC.

J is TRBJ2-7 and V is TRBV6-5; D is unclear. The germline CDR1 and CDR2 sequences are MNHEY and SVGAGI. Trimming stripped 0 bases from V and 2 bases from J, with 5 bases between. The CDR3 has 13 amino acids. The CDR3 DNA sequence: TGTGCCAGCAGTTACTCCTATCCCTACGAGCAGTACTTC. Encoded protein: CASSYSYPYEQYF.

V is TRBV10-3 and J is TRBJ2-5; no clear D gene. The V end was cut by 0 bases, the J end by 3 bases, with 8 bases between. Germline V gene sequence: CDR1 ENHRY, CDR2 SYGVKD. This CDR3 spans 14 amino acids. The CDR3 DNA is TGTGCCATCAGTGAGTCGAGTAGGGAAGAGACCCAGTACTTC. Translating it yields CAISESSREETQYF.

The chain carries TRBV27 and TRBJ1-6, with 8 nucleotides matching TRBD1. Germline-derived CDR1 and CDR2 are MNHEY and SMNVEV (reference sequence). Unmatched junction bases numbered 12, after V lost 3 bases and J lost 8 bases. The CDR3 runs 17 residues. Here the CDR3 DNA reads TGTGCCAGCAGTTTTATTCCTCCGGGACAGGTGTATTCACCCCTCCACTTT. It encodes CASSFIPPGQVYSPLHF.

The chain links TRBV7-6 to TRBJ2-1; D remains unclear. Germline loops: CDR1 SGHVS, CDR2 FNYEAQ. V shed 1 base and J shed 7 bases, with 5 bases lying between them. The CDR3 length is 12 residues. CDR3 protein: CASSLVGNEQFF. The DNA for the CDR3 is TGTGCCAGCAGCTTAGTTGGGAATGAGCAGTTCTTC.

The chain carries TRBV28 and TRBJ1-2; D remains unclear. The CDR3 consists of 14 residues. Between the trimmed V and J ends, which lost 2 bases and 4 bases, there was a span of 11 bases. Per germline, CDR1 MDHEN and CDR2 SYDVKM. CDR3 nucleotide sequence: TGTGCCAGCAGTTTAAGTAGAGGGTTCTATGGCTACACCTTC. It encodes CASSLSRGFYGYTF.

The V gene is TRBV6-5, the J gene TRBJ2-5; 12 nucleotides align to TRBD2. Germline CDR1 and CDR2: MNHEY and SVGAGI. Trimming cost V 4 bases and J 12 bases; bases outside gene matches: 9. The CDR3 is made up of 14 amino acids. The CDR3, as DNA: TGTGCCAGCAGTTTGCTAGCGGGAGGGCCGTTGGAGTACTTC. This sequence encodes CASSLLAGGPLEYF.

CDR3 DNA: TGTGCCAGCAGCTTAAGGGGACAGAACACTGAAGCTTTCTTT. Its protein is CASSLRGQNTEAFF. This sequence joins TRBV5-5 and TRBJ1-1; D might be TRBD1 (6 bases). The germline V and J ends were trimmed by 2 bases and 1 base, with 9 bases remaining between them. The CDR3 totals 14 residues. Per the germline V gene, CDR1 is SGHKS and CDR2 is YYEKEE (reference sequence).

This rearrangement joins TRBV14 to TRBJ1-2; 8 nucleotides agree with TRBD1. This CDR3 is built from 18 residues. Germline lookup yields CDR1 SGHDN and CDR2 FVKESK. Losses at the gene ends were 0 bases for V and 4 bases for J; bases not matched to a gene: 13. The CDR3 DNA is TGTGCCAGCAGCCAAGATTTGGGACAGGCCTATGGTCTCTATGGCTACACCTTC. Translating gives CASSQDLGQAYGLYGYTF.

This clone was picked up one time. The chain couples TRBV5-1 to TRBJ2-7, with 10 bases matching TRBD2. Germline V gene lookup returns CDR1 SGHRS and CDR2 YFSETQ. This CDR3 comprises 17 residues. Trimming at V came to 6 bases and at J to 0 bases, leaving 12 bases not matched to a gene. CDR3 sequence reads: CASKVNSGGPSSYEQYF. CDR3 sequence (DNA): TGCGCCAGCAAGGTGAATAGCGGGGGGCCGAGCTCCTACGAGCAGTACTTC.

The chain links TRBV7-9 to TRBJ2-1; perhaps D is TRBD1 or TRBD2 (5 bases each). Germline CDR1 reads SEHNR; CDR2 reads FQNEAQ (reference sequence). The CDR3 loop spans 9 amino acids. Deletions cut 8 bases from V and 10 bases from J, with 6 bases between. CDR3 bases: TGTGCCAGCGGGACCGAGCAGTTCTTC. The encoded protein is CASGTEQFF.

Remarks on this clone: At the DNA level, this CDR3 is encoded by other sequences in the same sample as well. The chain combines TRBV5-6 with TRBJ2-2, with D perhaps TRBD2 (5 bases). The CDR3 is 13 residues long. CDR1 and CDR2 (germline): SGHDT, YYEEEE. V lost 10 bases and J lost 0, with 10 bases in between. The CDR3 region is CASLEANTGELFF. The CDR3 DNA sequence: TGTGCCTCCCTGGAGGCGAACACCGGGGAGCTGTTTTTT.

This chain links TRBV7-9 with TRBJ2-3; 7 bases line up with TRBD2. V lost 1 base, J lost 6 bases, and 19 bases stayed unmatched. The germline CDR1 and CDR2 sequences are SEHNR and FQNEAQ (reference sequence). This CDR3 contains 19 residues. The CDR3 coding sequence is TGTGCCAGCAGCTTAGGCGGGTATAGCGCGGGAGCTCGGCGGGATACGCAGTATTTT. Protein sequence: CASSLGGYSAGARRDTQYF.

This sequence joins TRBV10-1 and TRBJ2-3; the match to TRBD2 covers 8 bases. The junction had 11 bases not matched to a gene; V was cut back by 6 bases and J by 0 bases. The CDR3 has 17 amino acids. Germline assignment: CDR1 WNHNN and CDR2 SYGVQD (reference sequence). The CDR3 DNA reads as TGCGCCAGCAGAGGAAGCGGGAGATGGTTAAGCACAGATACGCAGTATTTT. Translation: CASRGSGRWLSTDTQYF.

The genes are TRBV7-2 and TRBJ1-2; 12 nucleotides line up with TRBD1. CDR3 length equals 14 residues. Per germline, CDR1 SGHTA and CDR2 FQGNSA. With V trimmed by 4 bases and J by 6 bases, 3 bases remained unmatched. The CDR3 DNA reads as TGTGCCAGCAGCTCGGGACAGGGGGCCGATGGCTACACCTTC. Translated: CASSSGQGADGYTF.

The chain links TRBV7-9 to TRBJ1-3; D possibly corresponds to TRBD1 (5 bases). The germline V and J ends were trimmed by 4 bases and 0 bases, with 16 bases remaining between them. The CDR3 totals 17 residues. Germline V gene lookup returns CDR1 SEHNR and CDR2 FQNEAQ (reference sequence). This chain's CDR3 is CASSSSRDGFSGNTIYF. CDR3 DNA: TGTGCCAGCAGCTCATCCCGGGACGGATTCTCTGGAAACACCATATATTTT.

The sample holds one count of this clone. The chain combines TRBV27 with TRBJ1-5, with D possibly matching TRBD1 (6 bases). The length of the CDR3 is 14 residues. From germline, CDR1 is MNHEY and CDR2 SMNVEV (reference sequence). Trimming cost V 3 bases and J 1 base, with 7 bases left between them. In DNA form, the CDR3 reads TGTGCCAGCAGTTTTGACAGGAGCAATCAGCCCCAGCATTTT. Its protein is CASSFDRSNQPQHF.

This clone was counted once. The chain is built from TRBV5-6 and TRBJ2-5; D ambiguous. This CDR3 region has 12 residues. V was clipped by 4 bases and J by 0 bases, with 4 bases between them. Germline CDR1 and CDR2: SGHDT and YYEEEE. The CDR3 DNA reads as TGTGCCAGCAGCGACTACCAAGAGACCCAGTACTTC. It codes for CASSDYQETQYF.

The V gene is TRBV7-9, the J gene TRBJ2-3; D might be TRBD1 (6 bases). The CDR3 consists of 14 residues. Germline lookup yields CDR1 SEHNR and CDR2 FQNEAQ (reference sequence). Trimming stripped 4 bases from V and 0 bases from J, with 8 bases between. The CDR3 loop is CASSSGASTDTQYF. CDR3 nucleotides: TGTGCCAGCAGCTCAGGGGCTAGCACAGATACGCAGTATTTT.

CDR3 sequence (DNA): TGTGCCAGCAGCCGGGTTGGGGGCAACTCTGGAAACACCATATATTTT. It codes for CASSRVGGNSGNTIYF. J is TRBJ1-3 and V is TRBV7-9, with D perhaps matching TRBD1 (6 bases). CDR1 SEHNR and CDR2 FQNEAQ come from the germline V gene (reference sequence). V lost 5 bases, J lost 0 bases, and 14 bases lay in between. The CDR3 has 16 amino acids.